Sequencing of this TCR beta chain was carried out in a study of Ad26.COV2.S vaccination and SARS-CoV-2 variants (dated by TCRdb to the early 2020s). About the full investigation: Vaccine-arm donors were drawn from COV1001, a multicentre, randomized, double-blind, placebo-controlled phase I-IIa trial of Ad26.COV2.S in healthy adults. Ad26.COV2.S was given intramuscularly at 5x10^10 or 1x10^11 viral particles, as a single shot or as two shots 56 days apart. Sequencing of the TCRbeta repertoire served to evaluate the specificity and breadth of SARS-CoV-2-reactive T cell receptors following Ad26.COV2.S vaccination. Investigators did not know the trial group allocation while performing experiments and assessing outcomes. Trial participants were randomized into five groups of five: low-dose or high-dose Ad26.COV2.S given once or twice, or placebo on both occasions. A total of approximately 32 samples were included in the TCR-sequenced set, comprising 19 Ad26.COV2.S vaccine recipients, 5 placebo recipients and 8 SARS-CoV-2 convalescent individuals. Broad study findings and their caveats: Non-spike TCR breadth was comparable between vaccine and placebo recipients, consistent with the vaccine containing only spike. The authors noted that total T cell responses may have been underestimated by the TCR breadth and depth analyses. Substantial breadth of spike-specific CD8+ and CD4+ T cell responses was reported after vaccination. Comparing responses between vaccine doses or regimens was not something the study was powered to do. Spike-specific TCR breadth was higher in Ad26.COV2.S recipients than in placebo recipients (P = 0.0014).

The CDR3 covers 14 residues, taking in both the cysteine and the phenylalanine. Only the CDR3 DNA is retained, 42 bases long and in frame from the first base. V is reduced by 5 bases and J by 2 bases, leaving a spacing of 12 bases between them. CDR1 and CDR2 are drawn from the germline V gene: MNHEY, SVGAGI. TCRbeta CDR3 regions were sequenced with the immunoSEQ Assay. After extraction, genomic DNA underwent amplification by bias-controlled multiplex PCR, followed by high-throughput sequencing. Per the authors' processing: To quantify the absolute abundance of every unique TCRbeta CDR3 region, sequences were collapsed and filtered. T cell fraction was estimated by normalizing TCRbeta template counts to usable DNA, with usable DNA measured through amplification of reference genes found in all nucleated cells. Repertoire TCRs were annotated as SARS-CoV-2-specific by exact matching of V gene, CDR3 amino acid sequence and J gene to a known reactive TCR set. The reference SARS-CoV-2 TCR set was derived from MIRA and filtered for enrichment in COVID-19-positive ImmuneCODE repertoires, a step that removed public or cross-reactive TCRs. Based on the MIRA antigens, annotated TCRs were further analysed at the level of specific ORF or position within ORF. Depth was the summed frequency of annotated unique rearrangements, while breadth was defined as annotated unique rearrangements over total unique productive rearrangements. Group comparisons of TCR breadth used two-sided Wilcoxon rank-sum tests. TCRdb re-hosts the immuneACCESS table, in-frame sequences only. Its copies lack some clones; in the studies checked, an unresolved V gene accounts for under half of them, and the cause for the rest is not known. The D gene and trimming were derived from the DNA, and the V and J assignments and clone size from that table. Here the sample has a few hundred thousand clones; around 87% occur a single time. Of the sample, roughly 3.5% falls within the top ten clones.

This clone was picked up a small number of times. Its antigen is not yet known. No much larger clonotype is one base removed from it; base qualities were not supplied. The treatment or condition label for this specimen denotes: roughly 19 received Ad26.COV2.S at low or high dose, single or two shots; 5 received placebo; per-sample allocation not given. Repertoires of vaccine and placebo recipients were sequenced from samples collected on day 63 after the first injection. Cohort 1b enrolled 25 or so adults aged 18-55 years at a single site in Boston, USA, between 29 July and 7 August 2020. As a vaccine, Ad26.COV2.S was a replication-incompetent adenovirus type 26 vector that expressed a prefusion-stabilized SARS-CoV-2 spike protein derived from the original Wuhan strain.

The V gene is TRBV6-5 and the J gene is TRBJ2-5, with the D gene possibly TRBD1 or TRBD2, each one fitting 5 bases. The receptor was isolated from a person between 18 and 60 years old who received the Ad26.COV2.S COVID-19 vaccine or a placebo. Sequences were derived from peripheral blood, sampled in a trial of Ad26.COV2.S vaccine versus placebo. Here the CDR3 is given as CASSRKWGQETQYF. The DNA reads TGTGCCAGCAGTCGGAAGTGGGGGCAAGAGACCCAGTACTTC.